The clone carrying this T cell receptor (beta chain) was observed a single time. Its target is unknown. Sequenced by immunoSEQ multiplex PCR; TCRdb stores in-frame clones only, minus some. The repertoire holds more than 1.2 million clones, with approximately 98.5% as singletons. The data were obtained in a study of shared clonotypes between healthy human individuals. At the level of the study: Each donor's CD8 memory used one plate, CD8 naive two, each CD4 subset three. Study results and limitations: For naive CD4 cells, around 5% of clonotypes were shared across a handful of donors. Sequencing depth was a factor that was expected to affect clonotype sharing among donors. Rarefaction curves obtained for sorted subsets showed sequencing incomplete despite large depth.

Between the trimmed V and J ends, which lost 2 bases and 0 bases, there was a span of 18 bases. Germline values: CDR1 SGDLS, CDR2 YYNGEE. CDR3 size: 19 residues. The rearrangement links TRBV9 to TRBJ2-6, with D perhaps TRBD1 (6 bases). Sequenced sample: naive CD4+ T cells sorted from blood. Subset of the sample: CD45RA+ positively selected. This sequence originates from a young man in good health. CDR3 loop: CASSVRDTERGSGANVLTF. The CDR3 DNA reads TGTGCCAGCAGCGTCCGGGACACCGAACGGGGCTCTGGGGCCAACGTCCTGACTTTC.